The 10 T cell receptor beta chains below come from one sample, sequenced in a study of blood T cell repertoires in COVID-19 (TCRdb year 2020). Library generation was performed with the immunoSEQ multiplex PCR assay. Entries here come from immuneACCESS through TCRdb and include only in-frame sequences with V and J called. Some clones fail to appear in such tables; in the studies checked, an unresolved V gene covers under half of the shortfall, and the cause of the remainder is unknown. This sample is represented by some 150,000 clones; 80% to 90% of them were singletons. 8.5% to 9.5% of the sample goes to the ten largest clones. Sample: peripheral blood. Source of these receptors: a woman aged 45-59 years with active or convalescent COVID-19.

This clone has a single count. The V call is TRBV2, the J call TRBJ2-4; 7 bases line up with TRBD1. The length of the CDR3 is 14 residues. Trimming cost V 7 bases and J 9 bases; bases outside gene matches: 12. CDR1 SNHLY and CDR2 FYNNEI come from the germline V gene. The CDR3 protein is CASTMGQFDGIQYF. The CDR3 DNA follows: TGTGCCAGCACCATGGGACAGTTCGATGGCATTCAGTACTTC.

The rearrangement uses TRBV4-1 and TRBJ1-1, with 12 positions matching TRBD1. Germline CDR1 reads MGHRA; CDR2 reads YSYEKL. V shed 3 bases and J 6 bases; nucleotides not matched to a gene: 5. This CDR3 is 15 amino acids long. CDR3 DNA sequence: TGCGCCAGCAGCCAGTCCGGGACAGGGGGCGCTGAAGCTTTCTTT. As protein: CASSQSGTGGAEAFF.

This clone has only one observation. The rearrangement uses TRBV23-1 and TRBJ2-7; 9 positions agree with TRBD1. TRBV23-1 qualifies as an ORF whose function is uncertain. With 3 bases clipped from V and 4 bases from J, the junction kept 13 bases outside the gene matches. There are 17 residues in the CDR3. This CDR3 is CASSQSIPGQGTYEQYF. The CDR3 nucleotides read TGCGCCAGCAGTCAGTCAATACCGGGACAGGGTACGTACGAGCAGTACTTC.

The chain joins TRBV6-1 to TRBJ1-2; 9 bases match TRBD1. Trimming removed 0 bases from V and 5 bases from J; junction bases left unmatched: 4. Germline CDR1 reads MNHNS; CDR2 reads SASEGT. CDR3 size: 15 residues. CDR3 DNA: TGTGCCAGCAGTGAAGCCCCGGGACAGGGTTATGGCTACACCTTC. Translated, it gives CASSEAPGQGYGYTF.

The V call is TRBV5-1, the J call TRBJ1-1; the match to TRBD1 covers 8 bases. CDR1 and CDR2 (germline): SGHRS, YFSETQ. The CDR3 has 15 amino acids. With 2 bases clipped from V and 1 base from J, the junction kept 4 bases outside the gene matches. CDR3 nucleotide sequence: TGCGCCAGCAGCTTAAGGCAGGGGGCGAACACTGAAGCTTTCTTT. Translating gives CASSLRQGANTEAFF. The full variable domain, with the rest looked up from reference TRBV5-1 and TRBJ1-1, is KAGVTQTPRYLIKTRGQQVTLSCSPISGHRSVSWYQQTPGQGLQFLFEYFSETQRNKGNFPGRFSGRQFSNSRSEMNVSTLELGDSALYLCASSLRQGANTEAFFGQGTRLTVV.

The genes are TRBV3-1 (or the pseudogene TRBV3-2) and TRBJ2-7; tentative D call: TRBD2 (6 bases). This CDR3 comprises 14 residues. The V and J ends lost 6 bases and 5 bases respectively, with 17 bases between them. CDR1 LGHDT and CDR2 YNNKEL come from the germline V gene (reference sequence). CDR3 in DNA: TGTGCCAGCAGTCCCCGACTAGATCTGCACGAGCAGTACTTC. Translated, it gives CASSPRLDLHEQYF.

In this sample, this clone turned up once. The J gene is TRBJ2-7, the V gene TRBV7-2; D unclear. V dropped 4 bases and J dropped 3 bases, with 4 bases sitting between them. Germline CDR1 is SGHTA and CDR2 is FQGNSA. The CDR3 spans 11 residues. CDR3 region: CASSSFYEQYF. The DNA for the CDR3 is TGTGCCAGCAGCTCATTCTACGAGCAGTACTTC.

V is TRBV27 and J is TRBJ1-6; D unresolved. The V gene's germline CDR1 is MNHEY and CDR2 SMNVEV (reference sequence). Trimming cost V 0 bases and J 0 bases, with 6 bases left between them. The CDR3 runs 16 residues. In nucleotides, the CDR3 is TGTGCCAGCAGTTTATCTCCGGGCTCCTATAATTCACCCCTCCACTTT. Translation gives CASSLSPGSYNSPLHF.

The CDR3 protein is CASSPSHSGYYEQYF. For the CDR3, the DNA is TGTGCCAGCTCACCTTCTCACAGCGGCTACTACGAGCAGTACTTC. The chain links TRBV18 to TRBJ2-7; maybe TRBD2 (5 bases). In germline, CDR1 is KGHSH, CDR2 LQKENI. The CDR3 runs to 15 residues. The ends were cut back, 3 bases at V and 3 bases at J, with 15 bases in the middle.

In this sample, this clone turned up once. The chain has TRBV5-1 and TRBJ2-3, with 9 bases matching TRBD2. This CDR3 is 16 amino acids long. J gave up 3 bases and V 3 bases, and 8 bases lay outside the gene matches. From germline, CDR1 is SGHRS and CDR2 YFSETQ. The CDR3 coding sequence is TGCGCCAGCAGCTACCCTGGGCGGGGGGGTACAGATACGCAGTATTTT. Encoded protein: CASSYPGRGGTDTQYF.